The TCR beta chain under discussion was sequenced for a study of T-cell memory formation after mild COVID-19. Study-wide findings and caveats: Balance between CD4 and CD8 was seen in clones contracting day 15 to 85, and a CD4+ lean was seen in later expanders.

TCRdb used MiXCR to reprocess the 5' RACE reads, holding one entry per CDR3 protein. The sample has under 200,000 distinct CDR3 sequences, 25% to 40% seen once; the top ten hold more than 10%. This clonotype was detected a few times. Its antigen remains unknown. This clonotype was obtained from an adult woman who had mild COVID-19 (a few samples of this study predate the infection). Cell type and time point are not known. Sequences were obtained from PBMCs or a T cell subset sorted from them (not recorded which).

CDR3 amino acids: CASSTLTGRSYNEQFF. DNA for the CDR3: TGTGCCAGCAGCACCCTGACAGGGCGCTCCTACAATGAGCAGTTCTTC. The chain joins TRBV5-7 to TRBJ2-1; the match to TRBD1 covers 7 bases. TRBV5-7 is marked as an open reading frame, function uncertain. This CDR3 spans 16 amino acids. Trimming removed 4 bases from V and 0 bases from J; junction bases left unmatched: 7.